The 25 T cell receptor beta chains given below trace back to one sample, sequenced in a study of monozygotic twins with inflammatory bowel disease. With the 5' RACE reads reprocessed, TCRdb shows one record per CDR3 protein and no DNA. The sample has 120,000 to 150,000 distinct CDR3 sequences. The sample consisted of blood. Receptors were obtained from a human donor with ulcerative colitis or Crohn's disease, or a healthy co-twin of an affected twin (not recorded which).

This rearrangement joins TRBV18 to TRBJ2-3; there is no DNA to check the TCRdb D call of TRBD2. Germline CDR1 is KGHSH and CDR2 is LQKENI. The CDR3 is 16 residues long. The chain's CDR3 is CASSPARVGVSDTQYF.

The J gene is TRBJ2-7, the V gene TRBV15; TCRdb names TRBD1, which stays unverified in the absence of DNA. CDR1 LNHNV and CDR2 YYDKDF come from the germline V gene (reference sequence). This CDR3 is 14 amino acids long. CDR3 loop: CATSRDRGLGEQYF.

The chain combines TRBV5-6 with TRBJ2-6. Per the germline V gene, CDR1 is SGHDT and CDR2 is YYEEEE. The CDR3 is 16 amino acids. Here the CDR3 reads CASSSIEDSGANVLTF.

The chain uses TRBV19 and TRBJ2-5; lacking DNA, the TRBD1 call made by TCRdb goes unchecked. Germline V lookup: CDR1 LNHDA, CDR2 SQIVND (reference sequence). CDR3 size: 17 residues. CDR3 in amino acids: CASSIVFWTGAGQTQYF. Based on the CDR3 plus reference TRBV19 and TRBJ2-5, the full variable domain is DGGITQSPKYLFRKEGQNVTLSCEQNLNHDAMYWYRQDPGQGLRLIYYSQIVNDFQKGDIAEGYSVSREKKESFPLTVTSAQKNPTAFYLCASSIVFWTGAGQTQYFGPGTRLLVL.

The rearrangement joins TRBV3-1 to TRBJ2-7. This CDR3 is built from 14 residues. Germline CDR1 and CDR2: LGHDT and YNNKEL (reference sequence). The CDR3 reads CASSRTGGYHEQYF.

CDR3 amino acids: CASSLGLAGPTDTQYF. The chain combines TRBV5-1 with TRBJ2-3; TCRdb names TRBD1, which stays unverified in the absence of DNA. Germline values: CDR1 SGHRS, CDR2 YFSETQ. This CDR3 region has 16 residues.

This chain links TRBV5-5 with TRBJ1-5; TCRdb gives TRBD1 as the D gene, but with no DNA this cannot be confirmed. Per the germline V gene, CDR1 is SGHKS and CDR2 is YYEKEE (reference sequence). The CDR3 length is 15 residues. The CDR3 is CASSLGRDNNQPQHF.

The CDR3 sequence is CASSLPIGQGTGELFF. The chain carries TRBV5-1 and TRBJ2-2; TCRdb proposes TRBD1, but this gene call is untestable without DNA. The CDR3 length is 16 residues. Germline V lookup: CDR1 SGHRS, CDR2 YFSETQ.

The chain joins TRBV6-5 to TRBJ2-3; absent DNA, TCRdb's TRBD2 call cannot be checked. The CDR3 runs to 16 residues. The V gene's germline CDR1 is MNHEY and CDR2 SVGAGI. The CDR3: CASSSPTSGGIYTQYF.

This chain connects TRBV20-1 to TRBJ2-7; TCRdb indicates TRBD2, and absent DNA this call remains unverified. The V gene's germline CDR1 is DFQATT and CDR2 SNEGSKA (reference sequence). The CDR3 is made up of 13 amino acids. The CDR3 reads CSAFRDAGYEQYF.

The chain employs TRBV18 and TRBJ1-5; the TCRdb call, TRBD1, lacks DNA for checking. This CDR3 has 15 amino acids. CDR1 KGHSH and CDR2 LQKENI come from the germline V gene. The CDR3 here is CASSPEGGRNQPQHF.

The genes are TRBV7-9 and TRBJ1-2; the TRBD1 assignment by TCRdb is unverifiable without DNA. The CDR3 is 14 amino acids. Germline-derived CDR1 and CDR2 are SEHNR and FQNEAQ (reference sequence). CDR3: CASSRQGKNYGYTF.

This chain uses TRBV20-1 with TRBJ2-3. In germline, CDR1 is DFQATT, CDR2 SNEGSKA (reference sequence). The CDR3 consists of 14 residues. The CDR3 is CSAREGTSTDTQYF.

This rearrangement joins TRBV5-1 to TRBJ2-7; TCRdb names TRBD1, which stays unverified in the absence of DNA. This CDR3 comprises 16 residues. Germline lookup yields CDR1 SGHRS and CDR2 YFSETQ. The CDR3 is CASSFGGGAFSYEQYF.

V and J are TRBV10-3 and TRBJ1-6; TCRdb indicates TRBD1, and absent DNA this call remains unverified. Germline CDR1 ENHRY, CDR2 SYGVKD. The CDR3 length is 15 residues. CDR3 residues: CAIREGQKHNSPLHF.

This rearrangement joins TRBV9 to TRBJ2-2. The germline CDR1 and CDR2 sequences are SGDLS and YYNGEE. The CDR3 contains 15 residues. The CDR3 spells CASSVVGSNTGELFF. Together with reference TRBV9 and TRBJ2-2, the CDR3 gives the full variable domain: DSGVTQTPKHLITATGQRVTLRCSPRSGDLSVYWYQQSLDQGLQFLIQYYNGEERAKGNILERFSAQQFPDLHSELNLSSLELGDSALYFCASSVVGSNTGELFFGEGSRLTVL.

The chain joins TRBV7-6 to TRBJ2-7; lacking DNA, the TRBD1 call made by TCRdb goes unchecked. The CDR3 runs to 15 residues. The V gene's germline CDR1 is SGHVS and CDR2 FNYEAQ. The CDR3 sequence: CASSFGQASSYEQYF.

This chain connects TRBV5-8 to TRBJ1-1. CDR3 length: 14 amino acids. Per the germline V gene, CDR1 is SGHTS and CDR2 is YDEGEE. CDR3 sequence reads: CASSQVWENTEAFF.

The genes are TRBV27 and TRBJ2-3; checking the TCRdb D call of TRBD2 is not possible without DNA. This CDR3 is 17 amino acids long. In germline, CDR1 is MNHEY, CDR2 SMNVEV (reference sequence). The CDR3 region is CASSLVFGGGPSDTQYF.

The chain joins TRBV7-9 to TRBJ1-1. Germline V lookup: CDR1 SEHNR, CDR2 FQNEAQ (reference sequence). CDR3 length: 13 residues. Here the CDR3 reads CASSLDQNTEAFF.

The rearrangement links TRBV12-3 or TRBV12-4 to TRBJ2-7. This CDR3 is 15 amino acids long. This CDR3 reads CASSFLMSVDYEQYF.

The chain couples TRBV15 to TRBJ2-7; TCRdb designates TRBD1, a call that cannot be tested without DNA. CDR3 length: 18 residues. Germline V gene data show CDR1 as LNHNV and CDR2 as YYDKDF (reference sequence). The CDR3 here is CATSRDQVNGDSFGEQYF.

The rearrangement joins TRBV5-1 to TRBJ2-4; TCRdb designates TRBD2, a call that cannot be tested without DNA. CDR1 is SGHRS and CDR2 is YFSETQ in the germline V gene. The CDR3 runs to 17 residues. This CDR3 is CASSFGLAEVAKNIQYF.

The chain recombines TRBV5-4 with TRBJ2-1; TCRdb picks TRBD2, but there is no DNA to check that call. There are 13 residues in the CDR3. Germline V gene sequence: CDR1 SGHNT, CDR2 YYREEE (reference sequence). The CDR3 here is CASSPPGYNEQFF.

The V and J genes are TRBV11-2 and TRBJ1-1. The CDR3 sequence is 14 residues long. Germline CDR1 is SGHAT and CDR2 is FQNNGV. The CDR3 here is CASSPPSRNTEAFF.